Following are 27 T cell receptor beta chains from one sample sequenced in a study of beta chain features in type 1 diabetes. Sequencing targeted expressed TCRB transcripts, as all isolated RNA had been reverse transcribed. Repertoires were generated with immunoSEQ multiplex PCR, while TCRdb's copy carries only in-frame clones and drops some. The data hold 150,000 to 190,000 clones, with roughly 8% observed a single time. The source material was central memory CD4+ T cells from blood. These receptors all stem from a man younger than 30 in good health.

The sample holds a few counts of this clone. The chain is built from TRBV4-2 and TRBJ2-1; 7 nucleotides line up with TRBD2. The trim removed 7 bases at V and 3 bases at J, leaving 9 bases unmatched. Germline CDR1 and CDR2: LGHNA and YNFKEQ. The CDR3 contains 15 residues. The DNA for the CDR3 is TGTGCCAGCACCCTAAGCGGGAATTTCTACAATGAGCAGTTCTTC. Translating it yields CASTLSGNFYNEQFF.

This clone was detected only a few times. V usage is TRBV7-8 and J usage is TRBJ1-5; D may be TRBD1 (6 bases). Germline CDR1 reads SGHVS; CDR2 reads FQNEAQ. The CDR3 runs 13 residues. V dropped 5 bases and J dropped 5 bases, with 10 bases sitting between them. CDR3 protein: CASSRDRYQPQHF. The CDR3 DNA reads TGTGCCAGCAGCCGTGACAGGTATCAGCCCCAGCATTTT. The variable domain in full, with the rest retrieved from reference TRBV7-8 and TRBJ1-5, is GAGVSQSPRYKVAKRGQDVALRCDPISGHVSLFWYQQALGQGPEFLTYFQNEAQLDKSGLPSDRFFAERPEGSVSTLKIQRTQQEDSAVYLCASSRDRYQPQHFGDGTRLSIL.

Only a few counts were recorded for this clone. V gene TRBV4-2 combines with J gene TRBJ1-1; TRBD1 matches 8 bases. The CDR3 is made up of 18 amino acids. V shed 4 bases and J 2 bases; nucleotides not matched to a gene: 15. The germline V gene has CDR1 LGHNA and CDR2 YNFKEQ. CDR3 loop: CASSRSRDRPTLNTEAFF. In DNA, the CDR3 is TGTGCCAGCAGCCGGAGCCGGGACAGGCCTACCCTAAACACTGAAGCTTTCTTT.

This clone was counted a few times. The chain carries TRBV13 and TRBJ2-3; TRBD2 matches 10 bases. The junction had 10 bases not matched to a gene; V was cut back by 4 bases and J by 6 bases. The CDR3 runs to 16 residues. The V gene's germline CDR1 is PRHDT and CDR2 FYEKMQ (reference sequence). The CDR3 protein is CASSWRAGGPGDTQYF. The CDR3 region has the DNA TGTGCCAGCAGCTGGAGAGCGGGGGGGCCGGGGGATACGCAGTATTTT. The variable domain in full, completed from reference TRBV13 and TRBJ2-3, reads AAGVIQSPRHLIKEKRETATLKCYPIPRHDTVYWYQQGPGQDPQFLISFYEKMQSDKGSIPDRFSAQQFSDYHSELNMSSLELGDSALYFCASSWRAGGPGDTQYFGPGTRLTVL.

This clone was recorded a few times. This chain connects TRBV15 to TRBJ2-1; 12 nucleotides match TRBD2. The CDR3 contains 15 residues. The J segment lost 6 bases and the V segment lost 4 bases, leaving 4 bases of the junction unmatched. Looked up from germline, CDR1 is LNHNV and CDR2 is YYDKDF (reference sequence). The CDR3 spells CATSTASGGANEQFF. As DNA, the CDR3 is TGTGCCACCAGCACCGCTAGCGGGGGGGCCAATGAGCAGTTCTTC.

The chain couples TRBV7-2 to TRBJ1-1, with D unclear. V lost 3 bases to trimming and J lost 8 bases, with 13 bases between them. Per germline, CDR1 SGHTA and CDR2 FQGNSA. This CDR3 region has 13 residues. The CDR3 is CASSFESLREAFF. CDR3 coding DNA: TGTGCCAGCAGCTTCGAATCCCTCAGGGAAGCTTTCTTT.

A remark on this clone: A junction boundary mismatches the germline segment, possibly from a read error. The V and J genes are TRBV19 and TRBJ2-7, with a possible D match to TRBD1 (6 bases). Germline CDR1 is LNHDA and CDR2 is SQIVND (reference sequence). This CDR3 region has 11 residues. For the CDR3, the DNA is TGTGCCAGTGGCCAGGGGAACGGCCGTCACTTC. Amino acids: CASGQGNGRHF.

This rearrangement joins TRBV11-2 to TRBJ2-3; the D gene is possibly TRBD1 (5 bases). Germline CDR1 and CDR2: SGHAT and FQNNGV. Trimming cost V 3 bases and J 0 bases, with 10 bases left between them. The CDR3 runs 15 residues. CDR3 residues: CASSFQGSSTDTQYF. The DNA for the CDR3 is TGTGCCAGCAGCTTTCAGGGTTCGAGCACAGATACGCAGTATTTT.

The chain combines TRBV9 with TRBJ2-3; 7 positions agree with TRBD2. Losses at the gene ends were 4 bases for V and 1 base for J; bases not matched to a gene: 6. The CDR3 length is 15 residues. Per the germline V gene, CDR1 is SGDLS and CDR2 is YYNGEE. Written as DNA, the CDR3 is TGTGCCAGCAGCTTCCGGGCGGGGGGCACAGATACGCAGTATTTT. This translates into CASSFRAGGTDTQYF.

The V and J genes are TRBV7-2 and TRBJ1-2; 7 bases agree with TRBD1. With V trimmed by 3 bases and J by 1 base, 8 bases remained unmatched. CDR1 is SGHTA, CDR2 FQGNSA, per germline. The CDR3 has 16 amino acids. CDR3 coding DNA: TGTGCCAGCAGCTTCGGGACAGCGTTAATTAACTATGGCTACACCTTC. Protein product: CASSFGTALINYGYTF.

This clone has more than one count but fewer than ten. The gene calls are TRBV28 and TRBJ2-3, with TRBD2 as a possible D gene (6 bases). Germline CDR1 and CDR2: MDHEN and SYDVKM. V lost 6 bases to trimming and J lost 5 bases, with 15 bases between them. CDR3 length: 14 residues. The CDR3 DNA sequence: TGTGCCAGCAGGAAACGACGGAGGGAAGATACGCAGTATTTT. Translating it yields CASRKRRREDTQYF.

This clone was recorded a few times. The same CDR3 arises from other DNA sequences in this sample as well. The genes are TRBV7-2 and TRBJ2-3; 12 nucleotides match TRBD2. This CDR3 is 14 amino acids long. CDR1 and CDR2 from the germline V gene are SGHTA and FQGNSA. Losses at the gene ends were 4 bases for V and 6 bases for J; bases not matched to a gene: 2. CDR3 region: CASSSGLAGDTQYF. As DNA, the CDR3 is TGTGCCAGCAGCTCCGGACTAGCGGGGGATACGCAGTATTTT.

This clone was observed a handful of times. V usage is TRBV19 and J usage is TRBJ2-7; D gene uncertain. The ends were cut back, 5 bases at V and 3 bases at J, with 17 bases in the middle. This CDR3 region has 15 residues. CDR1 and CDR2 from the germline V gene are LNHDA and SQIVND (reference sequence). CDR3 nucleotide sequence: TGTGCCAGTAGTTTGGCAGACGGGTACGTCTACGAGCAGTACTTC. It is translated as CASSLADGYVYEQYF.

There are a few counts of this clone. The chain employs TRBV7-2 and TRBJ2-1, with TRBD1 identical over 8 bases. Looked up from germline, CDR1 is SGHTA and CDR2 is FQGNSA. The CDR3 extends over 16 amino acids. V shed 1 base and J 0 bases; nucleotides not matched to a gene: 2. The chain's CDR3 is CASSLGQGSSYNEQFF. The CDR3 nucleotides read TGTGCCAGCAGCTTAGGACAGGGGAGCTCCTACAATGAGCAGTTCTTC.

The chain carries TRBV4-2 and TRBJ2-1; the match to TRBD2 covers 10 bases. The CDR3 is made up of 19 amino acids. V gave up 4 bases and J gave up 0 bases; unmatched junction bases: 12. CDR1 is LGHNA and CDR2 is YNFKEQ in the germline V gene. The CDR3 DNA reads TGTGCCAGCAGCCCCCGGCTAGCGGGAGTCCGTAGCTCCTACAATGAGCAGTTCTTC. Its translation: CASSPRLAGVRSSYNEQFF.

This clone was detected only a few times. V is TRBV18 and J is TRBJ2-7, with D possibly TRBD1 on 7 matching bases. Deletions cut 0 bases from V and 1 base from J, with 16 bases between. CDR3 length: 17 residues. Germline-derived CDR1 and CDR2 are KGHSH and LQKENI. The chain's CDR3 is CASSPPPGAGGSYEQYF. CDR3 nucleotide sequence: TGTGCCAGCTCACCACCTCCGGGGGCAGGGGGATCCTACGAGCAGTACTTC.

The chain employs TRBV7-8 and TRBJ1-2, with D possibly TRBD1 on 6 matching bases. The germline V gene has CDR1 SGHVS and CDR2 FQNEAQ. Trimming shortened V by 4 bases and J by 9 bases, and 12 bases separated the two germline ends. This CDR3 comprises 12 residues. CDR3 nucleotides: TGTGCCAGCAGCTCCCGGGACATACGCTACACCTTC. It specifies CASSSRDIRYTF.

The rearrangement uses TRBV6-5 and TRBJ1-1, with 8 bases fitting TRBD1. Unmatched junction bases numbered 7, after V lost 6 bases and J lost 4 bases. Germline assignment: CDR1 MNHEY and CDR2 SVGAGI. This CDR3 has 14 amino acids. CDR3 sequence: CASRATGATTEAFF. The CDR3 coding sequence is TGTGCCAGCAGGGCGACAGGGGCAACCACTGAAGCTTTCTTT.

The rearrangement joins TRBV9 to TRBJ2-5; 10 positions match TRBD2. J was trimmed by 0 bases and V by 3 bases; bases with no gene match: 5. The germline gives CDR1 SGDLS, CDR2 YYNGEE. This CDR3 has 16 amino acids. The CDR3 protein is CASSGGTSVYQETQYF. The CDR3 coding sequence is TGTGCCAGCAGCGGAGGGACTAGCGTGTACCAAGAGACCCAGTACTTC.

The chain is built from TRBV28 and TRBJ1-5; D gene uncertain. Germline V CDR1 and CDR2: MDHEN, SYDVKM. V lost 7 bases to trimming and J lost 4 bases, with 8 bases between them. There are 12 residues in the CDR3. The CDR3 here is CASTKRNQPQHF. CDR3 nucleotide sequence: TGTGCCAGCACCAAACGGAATCAGCCCCAGCATTTT.

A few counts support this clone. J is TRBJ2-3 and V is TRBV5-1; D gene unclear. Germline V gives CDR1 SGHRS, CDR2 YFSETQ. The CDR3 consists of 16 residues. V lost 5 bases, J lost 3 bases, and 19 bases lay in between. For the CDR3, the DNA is TGCGCCAGCAGTCGTACCCCCTTATACGGGACAGATACGCAGTATTTT. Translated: CASSRTPLYGTDTQYF.

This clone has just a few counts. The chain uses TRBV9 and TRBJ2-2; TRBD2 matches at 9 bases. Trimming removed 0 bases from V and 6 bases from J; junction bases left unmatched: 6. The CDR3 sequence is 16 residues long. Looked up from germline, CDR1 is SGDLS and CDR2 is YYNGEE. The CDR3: CASSVVSGRLSGELFF. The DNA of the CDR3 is TGTGCCAGCAGCGTAGTGAGCGGGAGGCTCTCCGGGGAGCTGTTTTTT. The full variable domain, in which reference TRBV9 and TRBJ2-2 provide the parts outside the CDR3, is DSGVTQTPKHLITATGQRVTLRCSPRSGDLSVYWYQQSLDQGLQFLIQYYNGEERAKGNILERFSAQQFPDLHSELNLSSLELGDSALYFCASSVVSGRLSGELFFGEGSRLTVL.

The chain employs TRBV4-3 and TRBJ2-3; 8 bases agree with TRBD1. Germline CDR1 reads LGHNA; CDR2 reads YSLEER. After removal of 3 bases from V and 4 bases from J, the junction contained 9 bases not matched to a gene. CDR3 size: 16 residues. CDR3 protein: CASSHEWQGASDTQYF. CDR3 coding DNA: TGCGCCAGCAGCCACGAATGGCAGGGGGCGTCAGATACGCAGTATTTT.

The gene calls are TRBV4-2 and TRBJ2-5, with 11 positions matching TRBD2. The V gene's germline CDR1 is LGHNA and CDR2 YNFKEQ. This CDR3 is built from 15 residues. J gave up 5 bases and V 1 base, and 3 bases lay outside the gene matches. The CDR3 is CASSQASGRIETQYF. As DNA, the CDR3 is TGTGCCAGCAGCCAAGCTAGCGGGAGGATCGAGACCCAGTACTTC.

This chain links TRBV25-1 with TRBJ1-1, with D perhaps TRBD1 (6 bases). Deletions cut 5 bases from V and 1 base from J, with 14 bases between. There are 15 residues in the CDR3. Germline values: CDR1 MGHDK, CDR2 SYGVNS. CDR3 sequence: CASSKDSGANTEAFF. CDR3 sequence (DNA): TGTGCCAGCAGTAAGGACTCAGGGGCGAACACTGAAGCTTTCTTT.

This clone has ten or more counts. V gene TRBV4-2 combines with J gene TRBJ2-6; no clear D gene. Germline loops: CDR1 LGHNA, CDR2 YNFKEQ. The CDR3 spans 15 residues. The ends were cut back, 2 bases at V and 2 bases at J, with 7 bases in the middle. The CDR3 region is CASSQIQAGANVLTF. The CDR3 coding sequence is TGTGCCAGCAGCCAAATACAAGCTGGGGCCAACGTCCTGACTTTC.

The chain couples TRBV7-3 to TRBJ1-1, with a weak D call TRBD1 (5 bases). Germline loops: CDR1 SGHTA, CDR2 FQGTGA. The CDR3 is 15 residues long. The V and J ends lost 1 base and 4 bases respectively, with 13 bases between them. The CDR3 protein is CASSLRGVTSTEAFF. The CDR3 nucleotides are TGTGCCAGCAGCTTAAGGGGGGTCACGAGCACTGAAGCTTTCTTT.